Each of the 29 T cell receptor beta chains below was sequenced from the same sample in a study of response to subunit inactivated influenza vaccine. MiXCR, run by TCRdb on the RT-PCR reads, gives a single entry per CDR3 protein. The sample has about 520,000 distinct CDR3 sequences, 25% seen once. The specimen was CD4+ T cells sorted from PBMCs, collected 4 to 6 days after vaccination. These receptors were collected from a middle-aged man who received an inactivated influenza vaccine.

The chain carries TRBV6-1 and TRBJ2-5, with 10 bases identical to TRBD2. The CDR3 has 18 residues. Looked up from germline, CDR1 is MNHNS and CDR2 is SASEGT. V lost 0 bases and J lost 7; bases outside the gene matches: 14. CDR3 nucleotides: TGTGCCAGCAGTGAAGCGCTAGGGACTAGCGCAGCCGGGGGGACCCAGTACTTC. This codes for CASSEALGTSAAGGTQYF.

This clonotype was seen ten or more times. The CDR3 DNA follows: TGTGCCATCAGTGGCCCCGTGCGGCAGAGCACCGGGGAGCTGTTTTTT. Its translation: CAISGPVRQSTGELFF. V gene TRBV10-3 combines with J gene TRBJ2-2; D is unresolved. The germline CDR1 and CDR2 sequences are ENHRY and SYGVKD. V was cut by 4 bases and J by 4 bases, with 16 bases left in between. The CDR3 totals 16 residues.

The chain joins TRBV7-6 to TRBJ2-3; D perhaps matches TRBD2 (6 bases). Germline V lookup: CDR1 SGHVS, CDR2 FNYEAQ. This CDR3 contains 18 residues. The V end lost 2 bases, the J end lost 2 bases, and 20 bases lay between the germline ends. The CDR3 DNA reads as TGTGCCAGCAGCTTAATCGGGGGAGCGGGTCGACTCACAGATACGCAGTATTTT. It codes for CASSLIGGAGRLTDTQYF.

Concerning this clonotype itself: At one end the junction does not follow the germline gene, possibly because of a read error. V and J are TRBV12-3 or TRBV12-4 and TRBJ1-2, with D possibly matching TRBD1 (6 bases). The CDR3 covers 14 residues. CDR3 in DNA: TGTGCCAGCAGTTTCGGACAGAACCACTACGGCTACACCTTC. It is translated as CASSFGQNHYGYTF.

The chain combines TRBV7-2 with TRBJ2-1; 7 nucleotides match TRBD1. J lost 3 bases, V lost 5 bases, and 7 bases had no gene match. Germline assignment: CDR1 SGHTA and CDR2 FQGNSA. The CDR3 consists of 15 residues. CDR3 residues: CASSRDRPNYNEQFF. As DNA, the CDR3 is TGTGCCAGCAGCCGGGACAGACCCAACTACAATGAGCAGTTCTTC.

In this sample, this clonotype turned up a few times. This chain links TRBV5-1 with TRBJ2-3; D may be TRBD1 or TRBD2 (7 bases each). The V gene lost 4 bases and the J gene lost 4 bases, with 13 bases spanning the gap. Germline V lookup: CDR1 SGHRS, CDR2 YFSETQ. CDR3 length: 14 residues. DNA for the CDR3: TGCGCCAGCAGCAGCGGGACAGTGGCAGATACGCAGTATTTT. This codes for CASSSGTVADTQYF.

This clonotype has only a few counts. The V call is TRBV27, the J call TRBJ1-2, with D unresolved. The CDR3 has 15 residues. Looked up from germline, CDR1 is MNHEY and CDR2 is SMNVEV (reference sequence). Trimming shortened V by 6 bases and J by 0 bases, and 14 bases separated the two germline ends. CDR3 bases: TGTGCCAGCAGCCAACTTCCGGGAGCTAACTATGGCTACACCTTC. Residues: CASSQLPGANYGYTF.

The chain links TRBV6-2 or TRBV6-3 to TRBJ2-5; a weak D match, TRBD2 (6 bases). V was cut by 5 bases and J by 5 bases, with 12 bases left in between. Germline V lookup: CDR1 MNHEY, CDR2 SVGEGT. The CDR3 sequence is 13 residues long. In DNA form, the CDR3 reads TGTGCCAGCAGTCGGAAACGGGGGGAGACCCAGTACTTC. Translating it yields CASSRKRGETQYF.

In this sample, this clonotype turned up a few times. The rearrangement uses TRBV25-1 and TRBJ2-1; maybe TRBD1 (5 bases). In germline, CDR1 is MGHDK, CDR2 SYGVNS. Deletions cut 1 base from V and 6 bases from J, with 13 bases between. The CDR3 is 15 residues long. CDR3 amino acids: CASSESGLGRNEQFF. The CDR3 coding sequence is TGTGCCAGCAGTGAATCAGGGTTAGGTCGCAATGAGCAGTTCTTC.

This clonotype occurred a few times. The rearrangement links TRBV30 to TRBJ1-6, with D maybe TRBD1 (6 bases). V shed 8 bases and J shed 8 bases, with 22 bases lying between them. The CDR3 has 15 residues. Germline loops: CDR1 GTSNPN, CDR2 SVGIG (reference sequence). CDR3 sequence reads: CAGLSTGTGHSPLHF. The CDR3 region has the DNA TGTGCCGGACTATCGACGGGAACAGGGCATTCACCCCTCCACTTT.

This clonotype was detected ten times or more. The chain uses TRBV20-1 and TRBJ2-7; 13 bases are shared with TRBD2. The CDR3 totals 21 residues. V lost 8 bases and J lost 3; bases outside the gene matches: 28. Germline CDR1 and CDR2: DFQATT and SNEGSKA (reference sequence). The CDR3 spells CSPPPSLLAGGPGGRYYEQYF. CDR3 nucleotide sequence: TGCAGTCCACCACCCTCACTACTAGCGGGAGGGCCGGGGGGTAGGTACTACGAGCAGTACTTC.

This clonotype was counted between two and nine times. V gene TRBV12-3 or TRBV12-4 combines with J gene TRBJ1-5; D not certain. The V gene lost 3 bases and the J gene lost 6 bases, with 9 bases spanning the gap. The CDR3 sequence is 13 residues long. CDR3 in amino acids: CASSFGSGQPQHF. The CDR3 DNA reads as TGTGCCAGCAGTTTTGGGTCTGGTCAGCCCCAGCATTTT.

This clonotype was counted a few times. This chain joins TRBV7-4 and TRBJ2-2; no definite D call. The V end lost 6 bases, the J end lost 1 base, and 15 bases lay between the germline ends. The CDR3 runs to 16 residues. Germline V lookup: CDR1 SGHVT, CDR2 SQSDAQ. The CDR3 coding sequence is TGTGCCAGCAGACCTTTCCTTTTGCAGAACACCGGGGAGCTGTTTTTT. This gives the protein CASRPFLLQNTGELFF. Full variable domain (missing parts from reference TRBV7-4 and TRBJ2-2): GAGVSQSPRYKVAKRGRDVALRCDSISGHVTLYWYRQTLGQGSEVLTYSQSDAQRDKSGRPSGRFSAERPERSVSTLKIQRTEQGDSAVYLCASRPFLLQNTGELFFGEGSRLTVL.

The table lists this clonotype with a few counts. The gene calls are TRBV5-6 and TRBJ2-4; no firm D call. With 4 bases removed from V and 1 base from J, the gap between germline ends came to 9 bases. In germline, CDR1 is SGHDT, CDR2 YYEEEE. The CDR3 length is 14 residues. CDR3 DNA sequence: TGTGCCAGCAGCGGTGGACCCGCCAAAAACATTCAGTACTTC. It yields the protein CASSGGPAKNIQYF.

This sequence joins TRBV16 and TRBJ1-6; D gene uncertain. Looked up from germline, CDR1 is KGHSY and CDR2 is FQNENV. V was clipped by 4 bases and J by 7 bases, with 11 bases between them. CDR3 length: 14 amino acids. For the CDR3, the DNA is TGTGCCAGCAGCCCGATCAGTGCGAATTCACCCCTCCACTTT. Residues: CASSPISANSPLHF.

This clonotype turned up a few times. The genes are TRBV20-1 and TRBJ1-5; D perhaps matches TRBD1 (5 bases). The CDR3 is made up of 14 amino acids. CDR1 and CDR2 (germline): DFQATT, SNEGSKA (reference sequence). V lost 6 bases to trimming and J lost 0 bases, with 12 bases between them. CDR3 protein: CSATGTTSNQPQHF. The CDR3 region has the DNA TGCAGTGCCACCGGGACGACTAGCAATCAGCCCCAGCATTTT.

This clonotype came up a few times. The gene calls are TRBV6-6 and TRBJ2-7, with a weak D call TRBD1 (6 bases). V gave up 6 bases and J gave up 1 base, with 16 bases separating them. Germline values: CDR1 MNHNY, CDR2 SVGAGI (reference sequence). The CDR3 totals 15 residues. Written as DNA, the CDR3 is TGTGCCAGCAGCAGCCGGGACACGATTTCCTACGAGCAGTACTTC. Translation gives CASSSRDTISYEQYF.

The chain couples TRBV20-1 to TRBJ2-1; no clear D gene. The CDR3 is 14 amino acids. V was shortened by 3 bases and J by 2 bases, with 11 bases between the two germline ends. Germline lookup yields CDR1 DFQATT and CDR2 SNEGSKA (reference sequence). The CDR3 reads CSASRASPYNEQFF. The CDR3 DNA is TGCAGTGCTAGCCGGGCCAGTCCCTACAATGAGCAGTTCTTC.

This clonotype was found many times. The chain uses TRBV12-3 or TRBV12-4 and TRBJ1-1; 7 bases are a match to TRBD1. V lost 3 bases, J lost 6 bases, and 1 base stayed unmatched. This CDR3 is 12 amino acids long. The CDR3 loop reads CASSFGQAEAFF. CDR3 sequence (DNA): TGTGCCAGCAGTTTCGGACAGGCTGAAGCTTTCTTT.

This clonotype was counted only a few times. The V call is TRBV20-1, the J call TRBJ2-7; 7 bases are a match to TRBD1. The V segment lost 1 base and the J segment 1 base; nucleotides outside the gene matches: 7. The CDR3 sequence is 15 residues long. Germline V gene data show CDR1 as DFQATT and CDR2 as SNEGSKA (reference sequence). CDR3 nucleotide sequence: TGCAGTGCTAGAGGTGGTGGGACAGATTCCTACGAGCAGTACTTC. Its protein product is CSARGGGTDSYEQYF.

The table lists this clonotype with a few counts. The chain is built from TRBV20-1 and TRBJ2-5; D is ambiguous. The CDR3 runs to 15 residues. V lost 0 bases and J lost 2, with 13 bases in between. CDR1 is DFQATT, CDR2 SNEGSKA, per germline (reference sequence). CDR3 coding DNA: TGCAGTGCTAGAGATGTAAGGCACAGTCAAGAGACCCAGTACTTC. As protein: CSARDVRHSQETQYF.

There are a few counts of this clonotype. Written as DNA, the CDR3 is TGTGCCAGCAGCCCACCCCTAGCGGGAGGCTCCTACGAGCAGTACTTC. Residues: CASSPPLAGGSYEQYF. V usage is TRBV7-2 and J usage is TRBJ2-7; 11 positions match TRBD2. This CDR3 region has 16 residues. Per the germline V gene, CDR1 is SGHTA and CDR2 is FQGNSA. V lost 5 bases to trimming and J lost 0 bases; unmatched junction nucleotides: 6.

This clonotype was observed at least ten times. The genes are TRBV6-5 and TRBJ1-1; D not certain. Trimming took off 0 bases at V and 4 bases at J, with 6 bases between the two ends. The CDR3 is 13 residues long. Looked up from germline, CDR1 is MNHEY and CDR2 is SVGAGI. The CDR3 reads CASSYSRGTEAFF. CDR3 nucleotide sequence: TGTGCCAGCAGTTACTCGAGAGGCACTGAAGCTTTCTTT.

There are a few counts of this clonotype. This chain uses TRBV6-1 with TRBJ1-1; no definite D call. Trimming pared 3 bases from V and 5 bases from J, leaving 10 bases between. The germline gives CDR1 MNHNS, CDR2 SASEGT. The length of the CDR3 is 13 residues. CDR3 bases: TGTGCCAGCAGTGAGGCGTCGAGGACTGAAGCTTTCTTT. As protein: CASSEASRTEAFF.

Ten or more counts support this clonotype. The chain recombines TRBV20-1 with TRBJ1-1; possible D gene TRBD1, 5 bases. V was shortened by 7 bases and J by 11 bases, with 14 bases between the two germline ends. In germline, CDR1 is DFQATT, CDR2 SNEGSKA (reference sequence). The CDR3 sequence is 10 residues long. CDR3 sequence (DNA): TGCAGTGTCCGTCGGGACCGGGCTTTCTTT. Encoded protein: CSVRRDRAFF.

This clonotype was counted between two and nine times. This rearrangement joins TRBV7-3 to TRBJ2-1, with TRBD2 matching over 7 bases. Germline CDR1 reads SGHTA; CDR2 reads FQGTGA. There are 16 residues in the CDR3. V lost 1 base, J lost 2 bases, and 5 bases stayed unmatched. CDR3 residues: CASSLMGAGPYNEQFF. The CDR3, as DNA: TGTGCCAGCAGCTTAATGGGAGCGGGACCCTACAATGAGCAGTTCTTC.

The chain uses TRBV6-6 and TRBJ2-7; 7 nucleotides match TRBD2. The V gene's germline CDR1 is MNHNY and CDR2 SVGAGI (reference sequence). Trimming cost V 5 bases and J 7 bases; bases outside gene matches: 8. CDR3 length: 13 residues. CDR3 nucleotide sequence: TGTGCCAGCAGTCTCGGACTAGTGGGTGAGCAGTACTTC. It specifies CASSLGLVGEQYF.

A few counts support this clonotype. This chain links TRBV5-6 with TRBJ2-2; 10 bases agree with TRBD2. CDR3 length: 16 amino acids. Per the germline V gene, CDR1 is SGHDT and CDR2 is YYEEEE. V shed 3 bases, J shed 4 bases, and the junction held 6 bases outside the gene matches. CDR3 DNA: TGTGCCAGCAGCTCCTCTAGCGGGGGAGGCACCGGGGAGCTGTTTTTT. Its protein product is CASSSSSGGGTGELFF.

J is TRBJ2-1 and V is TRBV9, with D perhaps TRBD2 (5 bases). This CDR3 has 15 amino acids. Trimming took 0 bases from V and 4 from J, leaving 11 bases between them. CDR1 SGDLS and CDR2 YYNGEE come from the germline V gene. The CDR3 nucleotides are TGTGCCAGCAGCGTAGAATTAGCGTTTTACAATGAGCAGTTCTTC. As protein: CASSVELAFYNEQFF.